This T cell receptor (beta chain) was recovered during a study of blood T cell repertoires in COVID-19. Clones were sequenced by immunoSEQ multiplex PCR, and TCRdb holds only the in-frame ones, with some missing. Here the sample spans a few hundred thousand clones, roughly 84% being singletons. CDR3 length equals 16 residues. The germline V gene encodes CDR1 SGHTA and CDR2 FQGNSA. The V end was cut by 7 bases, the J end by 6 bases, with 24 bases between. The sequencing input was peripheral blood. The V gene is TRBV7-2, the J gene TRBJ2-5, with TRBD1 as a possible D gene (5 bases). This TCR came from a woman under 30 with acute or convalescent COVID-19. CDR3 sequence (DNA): TGTGCCAGCACCCCCATGGGGCGAAATCTCCGGAAGACCCAGTACTTC. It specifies CASTPMGRNLRKTQYF.